Listed below are T cell receptor beta chains from one sample, sequenced in a study of blood T cell repertoires in COVID-19. The table came from immunoSEQ multiplex PCR; TCRdb's copy has only in-frame clones and leaves some out. The sample lists some 160,000 clones; around 87% were seen once. Sequenced: PBMCs or T cells enriched from blood (not recorded which). These receptors were obtained from a woman aged 45-59 years who had recovered from COVID-19. CDR3s include the opening cysteine and the closing phenylalanine or tryptophan. D genes are given only for firm matches. Rows give clone size only sometimes, using once, few, many, or a class for an expanded clone.

J gene: TRBJ2-5
V gene: TRBV6-5
D gene: TRBD2
CDR3 length: 14
clone size: -
CDR3 DNA: TGTGCCACCAGACTAGCGGGGGCTCAAGAGACCCAGTACTTC
CDR3 protein: CATRLAGAQETQYF

J gene: TRBJ1-2
V gene: TRBV27
D gene: TRBD1
CDR3 length: 14
clone size: once
CDR3 DNA: TGTGCCAGCAGTTTCCTGGACAGGAACTATGGCTACACCTTC
CDR3 protein: CASSFLDRNYGYTF

J gene: TRBJ2-7
V gene: TRBV11-2
D gene: TRBD1
CDR3 length: 14
clone size: -
CDR3 DNA: TGTGCCAGCAGCTTCAGGGACAGGACCTACGAGCAGTACTTC
CDR3 protein: CASSFRDRTYEQYF

J gene: TRBJ1-2
V gene: TRBV4-1
D gene: -
CDR3 length: 15
clone size: -
CDR3 DNA: TGCGCCAGCAGCTCAAACAGGGCACCAATCTATGGCTACACCTTC
CDR3 protein: CASSSNRAPIYGYTF

J gene: TRBJ2-7
V gene: TRBV2
D gene: -
CDR3 length: 15
clone size: once
CDR3 DNA: TGTGCCAGCAGGGAGGAAGGACAGATGACCTACGAGCAGTACTTC
CDR3 protein: CASREEGQMTYEQYF

J gene: TRBJ1-1
V gene: TRBV20-1
D gene: TRBD1
CDR3 length: 15
clone size: -
CDR3 DNA: TGCAGTGCTAGTCCCCTCACAGGGGACGGCACTGAAGCTTTCTTT
CDR3 protein: CSASPLTGDGTEAFF

J gene: TRBJ1-1
V gene: TRBV27
D gene: -
CDR3 length: 14
clone size: -
CDR3 DNA: TGTGCCAGCAGTTGGCGCAGAGGGACTGGGGAAGCTTTCTTT
CDR3 protein: CASSWRRGTGEAFF

J gene: TRBJ2-7
V gene: TRBV5-4
D gene: TRBD2
CDR3 length: 15
clone size: -
CDR3 DNA: TGTGCCAGCAGCTTGGCCGGGACTAGCGGGAACGAGCAGTACTTC
CDR3 protein: CASSLAGTSGNEQYF

J gene: TRBJ1-2
V gene: TRBV11-2
D gene: TRBD1
CDR3 length: 15
clone size: -
CDR3 DNA: TGTGCCAGCAGCTTAGCCTCCGGGACAGGGTATGGCTACACCTTC
CDR3 protein: CASSLASGTGYGYTF

J gene: TRBJ1-1
V gene: TRBV4-3
D gene: TRBD1
CDR3 length: 16
clone size: -
CDR3 DNA: TGCGCCAGCAGCCCCCGGGACAGGGGGGGAAACACTGAAGCTTTCTTT
CDR3 protein: CASSPRDRGGNTEAFF

J gene: TRBJ2-5
V gene: TRBV27
D gene: -
CDR3 length: 12
clone size: -
CDR3 DNA: TGTGCCAGCAGTTTTCGGGGGGAGACCCAGTACTTC
CDR3 protein: CASSFRGETQYF

J gene: TRBJ2-3
V gene: TRBV2
D gene: -
CDR3 length: 15
clone size: -
CDR3 DNA: TGTGCCAGCAGTGTGACTCAACAGGGTGTAGATACGCAGTATTTT
CDR3 protein: CASSVTQQGVDTQYF

J gene: TRBJ2-2
V gene: TRBV24-1
D gene: -
CDR3 length: 16
clone size: -
CDR3 DNA: TGTGCCACCAGTGCGGCTGGACAGCCTAACACCGGGGAGCTGTTTTTT
CDR3 protein: CATSAAGQPNTGELFF

J gene: TRBJ1-3
V gene: TRBV7-9
D gene: -
CDR3 length: 12
clone size: -
CDR3 DNA: TGTGCCAGTTCTTCTACTGGAAACACCATATATTTT
CDR3 protein: CASSSTGNTIYF

J gene: TRBJ1-5
V gene: TRBV19
D gene: -
CDR3 length: 14
clone size: -
CDR3 DNA: TGTGCCAGTAGTATCGACAGCCGCAATCAGCCCCAGCATTTT
CDR3 protein: CASSIDSRNQPQHF

J gene: TRBJ2-4
V gene: TRBV11-3
D gene: -
CDR3 length: 15
clone size: -
CDR3 DNA: TGTGCCAGCAGCCCGGGGGGCCTGGCGGAAAACATTCAGTACTTC
CDR3 protein: CASSPGGLAENIQYF

J gene: TRBJ2-3
V gene: TRBV7-8
D gene: TRBD2
CDR3 length: 16
clone size: -
CDR3 DNA: TGTGCCAGCAGCTTAGAAACACCGGGGGGGCGATCTACGCAGTATTTT
CDR3 protein: CASSLETPGGRSTQYF

J gene: TRBJ2-3
V gene: TRBV18
D gene: -
CDR3 length: 12
clone size: -
CDR3 DNA: TGTGCCAGCTCACCACCTACCTACACGCAGTATTTT
CDR3 protein: CASSPPTYTQYF

J gene: TRBJ2-2
V gene: TRBV19
D gene: TRBD1
CDR3 length: 16
clone size: once
CDR3 DNA: TGTGCCAGTAGTATGAGGCAGGGGGCGGGCACCGGGGAGCTGTTTTTT
CDR3 protein: CASSMRQGAGTGELFF

J gene: TRBJ2-1
V gene: TRBV18
D gene: TRBD2
CDR3 length: 16
clone size: -
CDR3 DNA: TGTGCCAGCTCACCCTCTGAGCGGGGGTGGTACAATGAGCAGTTCTTC
CDR3 protein: CASSPSERGWYNEQFF

J gene: TRBJ2-2
V gene: TRBV29-1
D gene: TRBD1
CDR3 length: 16
clone size: -
CDR3 DNA: TGCAGCGTTATGGACAGGGTCGCAACGAACACCGGGGAGCTGTTTTTT
CDR3 protein: CSVMDRVATNTGELFF

J gene: TRBJ1-1
V gene: TRBV12-3/TRBV12-4
D gene: -
CDR3 length: 13
clone size: -
CDR3 DNA: TGTGCCAGCAGTTTGAGGGAGGGCACTGAAGCTTTCTTT
CDR3 protein: CASSLREGTEAFF

J gene: TRBJ1-3
V gene: TRBV18
D gene: -
CDR3 length: 16
clone size: -
CDR3 DNA: TGTGCCAGCTCACGCGACTCTCTCTCCTCTGGAAACACCATATATTTT
CDR3 protein: CASSRDSLSSGNTIYF

J gene: TRBJ1-1
V gene: TRBV13
D gene: TRBD1
CDR3 length: 15
clone size: -
CDR3 DNA: TGTGCCAGCAGCTATTTTCGGGACAGAGGGGATGAAGCTTTCTTT
CDR3 protein: CASSYFRDRGDEAFF

J gene: TRBJ1-5
V gene: TRBV7-3
D gene: -
CDR3 length: 14
clone size: -
CDR3 DNA: TGTGCCAGCAGCTTAAACAGGGAGAATCAGCCCCAGCATTTT
CDR3 protein: CASSLNRENQPQHF

J gene: TRBJ2-7
V gene: TRBV18
D gene: TRBD2
CDR3 length: 14
clone size: -
CDR3 DNA: TGTGCCAGCTCCCGTTTTGCGGGGGATTACGAGCAGTACTTC
CDR3 protein: CASSRFAGDYEQYF

J gene: TRBJ2-7
V gene: TRBV5-6
D gene: -
CDR3 length: 15
clone size: -
CDR3 DNA: TGTGCCAGCAGCTCTAGGGCGGGCTTAGTGGACGAGCAGTACTTC
CDR3 protein: CASSSRAGLVDEQYF

J gene: TRBJ2-1
V gene: TRBV7-3
D gene: -
CDR3 length: 16
clone size: -
CDR3 DNA: TGTGCCAGCTTCCTACAGGGCTCTTGCTCCTACAATGAGCAGTTCTTC
CDR3 protein: CASFLQGSCSYNEQFF

J gene: TRBJ1-5
V gene: TRBV10-2
D gene: TRBD1
CDR3 length: 11
clone size: -
CDR3 DNA: TGCGCCAGCAGGGAACAGGGGAGCCAGCATTTT
CDR3 protein: CASREQGSQHF

J gene: TRBJ1-5
V gene: TRBV30
D gene: TRBD1
CDR3 length: 21
clone size: -
CDR3 DNA: TGTGCCTGGAGTGTACGATTGGGAACAGGGGCCCGCTACAATAGCAATCAGCCCCAGCATTTT
CDR3 protein: CAWSVRLGTGARYNSNQPQHF

J gene: TRBJ2-5
V gene: TRBV11-2
D gene: TRBD2
CDR3 length: 15
clone size: once
CDR3 DNA: TGTGCCAGCAGCTTAGGTAGCGGGGGGATAAAGACCCAGTACTTC
CDR3 protein: CASSLGSGGIKTQYF

J gene: TRBJ1-2
V gene: TRBV11-2
D gene: -
CDR3 length: 14
clone size: -
CDR3 DNA: TGTGCCAGCAGCCCCGAGCGGCTTTCCTATGGCTACACCTTC
CDR3 protein: CASSPERLSYGYTF

J gene: TRBJ1-2
V gene: TRBV9
D gene: -
CDR3 length: 15
clone size: -
CDR3 DNA: TGTGCCAGCAGTGAAGTGAGGGGGGGGAGCTATGGCTACACCTTC
CDR3 protein: CASSEVRGGSYGYTF

J gene: TRBJ1-6
V gene: TRBV20-1
D gene: -
CDR3 length: 14
clone size: once
CDR3 DNA: TGCAGTGCTAGTATCGGGCAGGGGTCATCACCCCTCCACTTT
CDR3 protein: CSASIGQGSSPLHF

J gene: TRBJ2-1
V gene: TRBV6-5
D gene: -
CDR3 length: 12
clone size: -
CDR3 DNA: TGTGCCAGCAGTTATACTAGCAATGAGCAGTTCTTC
CDR3 protein: CASSYTSNEQFF

J gene: TRBJ1-2
V gene: TRBV2
D gene: -
CDR3 length: 12
clone size: -
CDR3 DNA: TGTGCCAGCCTGACAGAGAACTATGGCTACACCTTC
CDR3 protein: CASLTENYGYTF

J gene: TRBJ1-6
V gene: TRBV4-1
D gene: -
CDR3 length: 16
clone size: few
CDR3 DNA: TGCGCCAGCAGCCAAGGTATCGGGGGGCGTAATTCACCCCTCCACTTT
CDR3 protein: CASSQGIGGRNSPLHF

J gene: TRBJ1-1
V gene: TRBV9
D gene: TRBD1
CDR3 length: 13
clone size: once
CDR3 DNA: TGTGCCAGCAGCGAACAGGGGGGAACTGAAGCTTTCTTT
CDR3 protein: CASSEQGGTEAFF

J gene: TRBJ2-3
V gene: TRBV7-9
D gene: -
CDR3 length: 16
clone size: -
CDR3 DNA: TGTGCCAGCAGCTTAGGACTGGTTGGTCGCACAGATACGCAGTATTTT
CDR3 protein: CASSLGLVGRTDTQYF

J gene: TRBJ2-7
V gene: TRBV12-3/TRBV12-4
D gene: TRBD2
CDR3 length: 11
clone size: -
CDR3 DNA: TGTGCCAGCAGCCATGGGGGGGGGCAGTACTTC
CDR3 protein: CASSHGGGQYF

J gene: TRBJ2-7
V gene: TRBV5-4
D gene: -
CDR3 length: 12
clone size: -
CDR3 DNA: TGTGCCAGCAGGGTGGACAGTCGCGAGCAGTACTTC
CDR3 protein: CASRVDSREQYF

J gene: TRBJ2-5
V gene: TRBV7-3
D gene: TRBD2
CDR3 length: 15
clone size: once
CDR3 DNA: TGTGCCAGCAGCCCGAGCGGGGGATTTTCGGAGACCCAGTACTTC
CDR3 protein: CASSPSGGFSETQYF

J gene: TRBJ1-1
V gene: TRBV3-1/TRBV3-2
D gene: -
CDR3 length: 16
clone size: -
CDR3 DNA: TGTGCCAGCAGCCCCCGGGGATCGGCTCGGAACACTGAAGCTTTCTTT
CDR3 protein: CASSPRGSARNTEAFF

J gene: TRBJ1-2
V gene: TRBV9
D gene: TRBD1
CDR3 length: 15
clone size: -
CDR3 DNA: TGTGCCAGCAGCGTCTCCGGGACAGGCAACTATGGCTACACCTTC
CDR3 protein: CASSVSGTGNYGYTF

J gene: TRBJ2-7
V gene: TRBV7-2
D gene: TRBD2
CDR3 length: 16
clone size: -
CDR3 DNA: TGTGCCAGCAGCTTAGGACTAGCGGGGATCTCCTACGAGCAGTACTTC
CDR3 protein: CASSLGLAGISYEQYF

J gene: TRBJ2-2
V gene: TRBV29-1
D gene: TRBD2
CDR3 length: 14
clone size: -
CDR3 DNA: TGCAGCGTCCGGACTAGCGGGGGCACCGGGGAGCTGTTTTTT
CDR3 protein: CSVRTSGGTGELFF

J gene: TRBJ1-2
V gene: TRBV6-5
D gene: -
CDR3 length: 14
clone size: -
CDR3 DNA: TGTGCCAGCAGCTACGGGCGGGCGCTCTATGGCTACACCTTC
CDR3 protein: CASSYGRALYGYTF

J gene: TRBJ2-1
V gene: TRBV27
D gene: -
CDR3 length: 14
clone size: -
CDR3 DNA: TGTGCCACCTCGTCCGGGGGTACCTACAATGAGCAGTTCTTC
CDR3 protein: CATSSGGTYNEQFF

J gene: TRBJ1-6
V gene: TRBV7-2
D gene: -
CDR3 length: 16
clone size: -
CDR3 DNA: TGTGCCAGCACCCAAGCACAGGGCATTCAGAGTTCACCCCTCCACTTT
CDR3 protein: CASTQAQGIQSSPLHF

J gene: TRBJ1-1
V gene: TRBV19
D gene: -
CDR3 length: 15
clone size: -
CDR3 DNA: TGTGCCAGTAGTGGTCCCCTTGCAGGGCCCACTGAAGCTTTCTTT
CDR3 protein: CASSGPLAGPTEAFF

J gene: TRBJ1-4
V gene: TRBV14
D gene: TRBD1
CDR3 length: 15
clone size: -
CDR3 DNA: TGTGCCAGCAGAGCTACAGGGGTTAGTAGTGAAAAACTGTTTTTT
CDR3 protein: CASRATGVSSEKLFF

J gene: TRBJ1-3
V gene: TRBV30
D gene: -
CDR3 length: 14
clone size: -
CDR3 DNA: TGTGCCTGGGGGGCGGGGGTCTCTGGAAACACCATATATTTT
CDR3 protein: CAWGAGVSGNTIYF

J gene: TRBJ2-7
V gene: TRBV15
D gene: -
CDR3 length: 16
clone size: -
CDR3 DNA: TGTGCCACCAGCAGAGGTCGCCGCGGCCTTAAGGACGAGCAGTACTTC
CDR3 protein: CATSRGRRGLKDEQYF

J gene: TRBJ2-3
V gene: TRBV30
D gene: -
CDR3 length: 13
clone size: few
CDR3 DNA: TGTGCCTTAGACAGGTCAGGCACAGATACGCAGTATTTT
CDR3 protein: CALDRSGTDTQYF

J gene: TRBJ1-2
V gene: TRBV19
D gene: -
CDR3 length: 12
clone size: -
CDR3 DNA: TGTGCCAGTAGTTTCCAGGGTTCCGGCTACACCTTC
CDR3 protein: CASSFQGSGYTF

J gene: TRBJ2-2
V gene: TRBV7-3
D gene: TRBD2
CDR3 length: 19
clone size: -
CDR3 DNA: TGTGCCAGCAGCTTAAATCCCCCTAGCGGGGGCGCGAACACCGGGGAGCTGTTTTTT
CDR3 protein: CASSLNPPSGGANTGELFF

J gene: TRBJ2-1
V gene: TRBV13
D gene: TRBD2
CDR3 length: 17
clone size: -
CDR3 DNA: TGTGCCAGCAGCTTAGATCTCCTAGCGGGGGGGACGAGTGAGCAGTTCTTC
CDR3 protein: CASSLDLLAGGTSEQFF